This T cell receptor beta chain was sequenced for a study of blood T cell repertoires in COVID-19. Study in general: COVID-19 samples, acute and convalescent, were from the United States, Italy and Spain. Nucleic acid was either cDNA or gDNA, and it came from T cells, B-cell-depleted T cells, or PBMCs.

Methods used by the authors: The authors estimated nucleated cell counts from reference gene primer amplification. TCRdb keeps only in-frame clones here, not all; method: immunoSEQ multiplex PCR. V and J calls and clone size are those listed in that table; D and trimming were worked out from the DNA. This sample carries about 160,000 clones, 75% to 85% of them seen once, and the ten largest clones take about 7.8%. The germline CDR1 and CDR2 sequences are SGHDT and YYEEEE. V shed 4 bases and J 0 bases; nucleotides not matched to a gene: 13. CDR3 length equals 18 residues. The gene calls are TRBV5-6 and TRBJ1-1; 9 positions match TRBD1. The sequencing input was peripheral blood. This TCR derives from a woman aged 60-70 years with COVID-19, enrolled during active disease. CDR3 nucleotides: TGTGCCAGCAGCCCCTCATGGGACAGGGTAAGGGTGAACACTGAAGCTTTCTTT. Protein product: CASSPSWDRVRVNTEAFF.